These T cell receptor beta chains were read from a single sample in a study of early T cells in non-severe SARS-CoV-2 infection. TCRdb re-called the 5' RACE reads through MiXCR, storing one row per CDR3 protein. Among roughly 34,000 distinct CDR3 sequences listed, less than 7.5% were seen once. Sequencing was performed on whole blood, taken at baseline. The receptors stem from an adult who was a healthcare worker with PCR-confirmed SARS-CoV-2 infection or an uninfected control (not recorded which). Both conserved end residues are part of each CDR3. The D gene is left open where the match is weak. The listing skips clone size in some rows; elsewhere it reads once, few, many or a size class.

v_call: TRBV30
clone_size: many
d_call: NA
j_call: TRBJ2-3
cdr3_aa: CAWRWGVIATDTQYF
cdr3_nt: TGTGCCTGGAGGTGGGGGGTGATTGCCACAGATACGCAGTATTTT

v_call: TRBV6-5
clone_size: few
d_call: TRBD2
j_call: TRBJ2-1
cdr3_aa: CASRAFGAGGHNEQFF
cdr3_nt: TGTGCCAGCAGGGCCTTCGGGGCGGGAGGGCACAATGAGCAGTTCTTC

v_call: TRBV7-2
clone_size: medium-sized
d_call: NA
j_call: TRBJ1-1
cdr3_aa: CASSLEGGGVSEAFF
cdr3_nt: TGTGCCAGCAGCTTAGAAGGGGGGGGAGTGTCTGAAGCTTTCTTT

v_call: TRBV6-1
clone_size: many
d_call: TRBD1
j_call: TRBJ1-5
cdr3_aa: CASSGQGEQPQHF
cdr3_nt: TGTGCCAGCAGCGGACAGGGGGAGCAGCCCCAGCATTTT

v_call: TRBV27
clone_size: medium-sized
d_call: NA
j_call: TRBJ2-7
cdr3_aa: CASSLSALTGEQYF
cdr3_nt: TGTGCCAGCAGTTTAAGTGCCTTAACAGGGGAGCAGTACTTC

v_call: TRBV12-3/TRBV12-4
clone_size: many
d_call: NA
j_call: TRBJ1-2
cdr3_aa: CASSPAGPVYGYTF
cdr3_nt: TGTGCCAGCAGCCCGGCAGGCCCCGTGTATGGCTACACCTTC

v_call: TRBV20-1
clone_size: NA
d_call: NA
j_call: TRBJ2-7
cdr3_aa: CSAFRTVVTSSYEQYF
cdr3_nt: TGCAGTGCTTTTAGGACAGTAGTCACGAGCTCCTACGAGCAGTACTTC

v_call: TRBV25-1
clone_size: many
d_call: NA
j_call: TRBJ1-4
cdr3_aa: CASSGAANEKLFF
cdr3_nt: TGTGCCAGCAGCGGGGCGGCTAATGAAAAACTGTTTTTT

v_call: TRBV7-2
clone_size: many
d_call: TRBD1
j_call: TRBJ2-3
cdr3_aa: CASSTTGPDTQYF
cdr3_nt: TGTGCCAGCAGCACGACAGGGCCAGATACGCAGTATTTT

v_call: TRBV29-1
clone_size: few
d_call: NA
j_call: TRBJ2-3
cdr3_aa: CSVDVSDTQYF
cdr3_nt: TGCAGCGTTGATGTATCAGATACGCAGTATTTT

v_call: TRBV12-3/TRBV12-4
clone_size: many
d_call: NA
j_call: TRBJ2-2
cdr3_aa: CASTSTGTANTGELFF
cdr3_nt: TGTGCCAGCACCTCAACCGGGACGGCGAACACCGGGGAGCTGTTTTTT

v_call: TRBV11-2
clone_size: few
d_call: TRBD2
j_call: TRBJ2-7
cdr3_aa: CASSLGLAAYF
cdr3_nt: TGTGCCAGCAGCCTGGGACTAGCGGCGTACTTC

v_call: TRBV5-5
clone_size: NA
d_call: NA
j_call: TRBJ1-2
cdr3_aa: CASTIQGREGYTF
cdr3_nt: TGTGCCAGCACGATACAGGGTAGGGAAGGCTACACCTTC

v_call: TRBV11-3
clone_size: NA
d_call: NA
j_call: TRBJ2-5
cdr3_aa: CASSPGPTEKTQYF
cdr3_nt: TGTGCCAGCAGCCCCGGGCCGACGGAGAAGACCCAGTACTTC

v_call: TRBV18
clone_size: NA
d_call: TRBD1
j_call: TRBJ1-2
cdr3_aa: CASSQGQGSSYGYTF
cdr3_nt: TGTGCCAGCTCACAGGGACAGGGGAGCAGCTATGGCTACACCTTC

v_call: TRBV6-5
clone_size: NA
d_call: NA
j_call: TRBJ1-5
cdr3_aa: CASRDKGNQPQHF
cdr3_nt: TGTGCCAGCAGGGACAAGGGCAATCAGCCCCAGCATTTT

v_call: TRBV4-3
clone_size: many
d_call: NA
j_call: TRBJ2-2
cdr3_aa: CASSPYASLNTGELFF
cdr3_nt: TGCGCCAGCAGCCCCTATGCTTCGTTGAACACCGGGGAGCTGTTTTTT

v_call: TRBV10-1
clone_size: NA
d_call: NA
j_call: TRBJ1-5
cdr3_aa: CASSDWEQPQHF
cdr3_nt: TGCGCCAGCAGTGATTGGGAGCAGCCCCAGCATTTT

v_call: TRBV11-2
clone_size: many
d_call: NA
j_call: TRBJ2-2
cdr3_aa: CASSLATGANTGELFF
cdr3_nt: TGTGCCAGCAGCTTAGCTACAGGAGCCAACACCGGGGAGCTGTTTTTT

v_call: TRBV11-1
clone_size: many
d_call: NA
j_call: TRBJ2-6
cdr3_aa: CASSLARGANVLTF
cdr3_nt: TGTGCCAGCAGCTTAGCACGGGGGGCCAACGTCCTGACTTTC

v_call: TRBV12-3/TRBV12-4
clone_size: many
d_call: TRBD1
j_call: TRBJ1-2
cdr3_aa: CASSLAGQGNGYTF
cdr3_nt: TGTGCCAGCAGTTTAGCGGGACAGGGGAATGGCTACACCTTC

v_call: TRBV29-1
clone_size: NA
d_call: TRBD1
j_call: TRBJ2-7
cdr3_aa: CSVEGQDYEQYF
cdr3_nt: TGCAGCGTTGAGGGACAGGACTACGAGCAGTACTTC

v_call: TRBV7-9
clone_size: NA
d_call: TRBD1
j_call: TRBJ2-1
cdr3_aa: CASSSAGTGNGEQFF
cdr3_nt: TGTGCCAGCAGCTCCGCCGGGACAGGGAATGGAGAGCAGTTCTTC

v_call: TRBV4-1
clone_size: NA
d_call: NA
j_call: TRBJ2-3
cdr3_aa: CASSHGTSTDTQYF
cdr3_nt: TGCGCCAGCAGCCATGGGACTAGCACAGATACGCAGTATTTT

v_call: TRBV7-2
clone_size: many
d_call: NA
j_call: TRBJ1-4
cdr3_aa: CASSLGQSNEKLFF
cdr3_nt: TGTGCCAGCAGCTTAGGACAGTCTAATGAAAAACTGTTTTTT

v_call: TRBV28
clone_size: NA
d_call: TRBD1
j_call: TRBJ1-2
cdr3_aa: CASRGGGAYGYTF
cdr3_nt: TGTGCCAGCAGGGGAGGGGGCGCTTATGGCTACACCTTC

v_call: TRBV6-1
clone_size: many
d_call: NA
j_call: TRBJ2-3
cdr3_aa: CASGTSTTDTQYF
cdr3_nt: TGTGCCAGCGGTACCTCGACAACAGATACGCAGTATTTT

v_call: TRBV3-1
clone_size: few
d_call: TRBD2
j_call: TRBJ2-6
cdr3_aa: CASSHTSGRTSGANVLTF
cdr3_nt: TGTGCCAGCAGCCACACTAGCGGGAGAACCTCTGGGGCCAACGTCCTGACTTTC

v_call: TRBV18
clone_size: many
d_call: TRBD1
j_call: TRBJ2-7
cdr3_aa: CASSPYIRQGATYEQYF
cdr3_nt: TGTGCCAGCTCACCATATATAAGACAGGGGGCAACCTACGAGCAGTACTTC

v_call: TRBV6-5
clone_size: few
d_call: TRBD2
j_call: TRBJ2-2
cdr3_aa: CASTTRRVSSGNHWELFF
cdr3_nt: TGTGCCAGCACCACCCGTCGGGTGTCTAGCGGGAATCACTGGGAGCTGTTTTTT

v_call: TRBV4-1
clone_size: NA
d_call: NA
j_call: TRBJ2-1
cdr3_aa: CASSPLGQGTDNEQFF
cdr3_nt: TGCGCCAGCAGCCCGCTTGGCCAGGGTACCGACAATGAGCAGTTCTTC

v_call: TRBV5-6
clone_size: many
d_call: TRBD1
j_call: TRBJ1-1
cdr3_aa: CASSSATGLNTEAFF
cdr3_nt: TGTGCCAGCAGCTCCGCGACAGGGTTGAACACTGAAGCTTTCTTT

v_call: TRBV19
clone_size: NA
d_call: NA
j_call: TRBJ2-3
cdr3_aa: CASRLDSTDTQYF
cdr3_nt: TGTGCCAGTCGACTAGACAGCACAGATACGCAGTATTTT

v_call: TRBV3-1
clone_size: many
d_call: NA
j_call: TRBJ1-1
cdr3_aa: CASSQSSGRGAFF
cdr3_nt: TGTGCCAGCAGCCAAAGTTCAGGCCGCGGAGCTTTCTTT

v_call: TRBV10-3
clone_size: NA
d_call: NA
j_call: TRBJ2-3
cdr3_aa: CAISAIRDGGTDTQYF
cdr3_nt: TGTGCCATCAGTGCAATCCGGGACGGTGGAACAGATACGCAGTATTTT

v_call: TRBV12-3/TRBV12-4
clone_size: many
d_call: NA
j_call: TRBJ2-7
cdr3_aa: CASSQGSGAYEQYF
cdr3_nt: TGTGCCAGCAGCCAGGGGTCAGGGGCCTACGAGCAGTACTTC

v_call: TRBV7-8
clone_size: few
d_call: NA
j_call: TRBJ2-2
cdr3_aa: CASSSLGGFTGELFF
cdr3_nt: TGTGCCAGCAGCTCGCTCGGGGGTTTCACCGGGGAGCTGTTTTTT

v_call: TRBV7-7
clone_size: NA
d_call: TRBD2
j_call: TRBJ2-1
cdr3_aa: CASSLAGGTGSYNEQFF
cdr3_nt: TGTGCTAGCAGCTTAGCGGGAGGGACAGGGTCCTACAATGAGCAGTTCTTC

v_call: TRBV20-1
clone_size: many
d_call: NA
j_call: TRBJ1-5
cdr3_aa: CSARGRWEEPQHF
cdr3_nt: TGCAGTGCTAGAGGACGGTGGGAAGAGCCCCAGCATTTT

v_call: TRBV5-1
clone_size: NA
d_call: TRBD1
j_call: TRBJ1-1
cdr3_aa: CASSFEGQVAFF
cdr3_nt: TGCGCCAGCAGCTTCGAGGGACAGGTGGCTTTCTTT